A single sample is the source of the 27 T cell receptor beta chains below, sequenced in a study of blood T cell repertoires in COVID-19. Method: immunoSEQ multiplex PCR; TCRdb's copy keeps in-frame clones and lacks some. Here the sample spans 470,000 or so clones, roughly 90% being singletons. Sequenced: peripheral blood. These receptors all come from a woman aged 25 to 39 with acute or convalescent COVID-19.

The chain uses TRBV19 and TRBJ2-1; TRBD2 might be the D (7 bases). The CDR3 extends over 16 amino acids. Germline lookup yields CDR1 LNHDA and CDR2 SQIVND (reference sequence). V lost 3 bases and J 6 bases, leaving 18 bases between the germline ends. The CDR3 spells CASSIGGAGLGNEQFF. For the CDR3, the DNA is TGTGCCAGTAGTATTGGGGGGGCAGGGTTGGGCAATGAGCAGTTCTTC.

The chain recombines TRBV11-3 with TRBJ2-3; the D gene is possibly TRBD2 (7 bases). Germline V gives CDR1 SGHNT, CDR2 YENEEA. The CDR3 runs 17 residues. Trimming removed 5 bases at V and 0 bases at J, with 18 bases between. CDR3 sequence (DNA): TGTGCCAGCAGCCAGGGGAGGGGGGCCGTAAGCACAGATACGCAGTATTTT. Translating it yields CASSQGRGAVSTDTQYF.

This clone was seen a handful of times. The chain is built from TRBV9 and TRBJ1-1, with unresolved D. V lost 0 bases and J 8 bases, leaving 8 bases between the germline ends. Germline CDR1 SGDLS, CDR2 YYNGEE. This CDR3 region has 12 residues. The CDR3 spells CASSVELKEAFF. In nucleotides, the CDR3 is TGTGCCAGCAGCGTAGAGCTTAAAGAAGCTTTCTTT.

The V gene is TRBV9, the J gene TRBJ2-2; D may be TRBD2 (7 bases). Between the trimmed V and J ends, which lost 0 bases and 5 bases, there was a span of 20 bases. This CDR3 has 18 residues. Germline V lookup: CDR1 SGDLS, CDR2 YYNGEE. CDR3 sequence (DNA): TGTGCCAGCAGCGTAGGGGCGGGGGACAAGGGGATGACCGGGGAGCTGTTTTTT. This gives the protein CASSVGAGDKGMTGELFF.

The V gene is TRBV2, the J gene TRBJ1-1; TRBD1 aligns across 7 bases. This CDR3 contains 13 residues. The junction had 9 bases not matched to a gene; V was cut back by 7 bases and J by 7 bases. Germline loops: CDR1 SNHLY, CDR2 FYNNEI. In DNA, the CDR3 is TGTGCCAGCACATCGTCCAGGGACAGTGAAGCTTTCTTT. It translates to CASTSSRDSEAFF.

This rearrangement joins TRBV30 to TRBJ1-3; D remains unclear. The V end lost 0 bases, the J end lost 4 bases, and 13 bases lay between the germline ends. This CDR3 spans 15 amino acids. CDR1 is GTSNPN and CDR2 is SVGIG in the germline V gene (reference sequence). The CDR3 bases are TGTGCCTGGAGTGTTGGGAGTGGGATCGGAAACACCATATATTTT. Translated: CAWSVGSGIGNTIYF.

This clone appeared a single time. This CDR3 is CARRRGGGYSNQPQHF. Written as DNA, the CDR3 is TGTGCCAGGCGGCGCGGGGGGGGGTATAGCAATCAGCCCCAGCATTTT. This chain connects TRBV27 to TRBJ1-5; D possibly corresponds to TRBD1 (5 bases). V dropped 9 bases and J dropped 0 bases, with 18 bases sitting between them. The CDR3 covers 16 residues. Germline-derived CDR1 and CDR2 are MNHEY and SMNVEV (reference sequence).

V usage is TRBV7-3 and J usage is TRBJ2-2; no reliable D call. This CDR3 spans 14 amino acids. Germline CDR1 reads SGHTA; CDR2 reads FQGTGA. Trimming shortened V by 3 bases and J by 6 bases, and 11 bases separated the two germline ends. The CDR3 sequence is CASSFASGAGELFF. The CDR3 DNA reads as TGTGCCAGCAGCTTCGCTAGTGGTGCCGGGGAGCTGTTTTTT.

The V call is TRBV30, the J call TRBJ2-5; TRBD2 is a possible D gene (5 bases). V lost 3 bases to trimming and J lost 5 bases, with 13 bases between them. CDR3 length: 13 amino acids. Germline CDR1 and CDR2: GTSNPN and SVGIG (reference sequence). The CDR3 DNA sequence: TGTGCCTGGAGGGCACCCCGGAGGGAGACCCAGTACTTC. Translation gives CAWRAPRRETQYF.

CDR3 region: CASSQGGIETQYF. The CDR3, as DNA: TGTGCCAGCAGCCAAGGAGGGATAGAGACCCAGTACTTC. The chain carries TRBV3-1 (or the pseudogene TRBV3-2) and TRBJ2-5; maybe TRBD2 (5 bases). This CDR3 region has 13 residues. Germline CDR1 LGHDT, CDR2 YNNKEL (reference sequence). Trimming cost V 1 base and J 4 bases, with 7 bases left between them.

Notes on this clone: The germline gene is not matched at one end of the junction; a read error may be the cause. The chain uses TRBV27 and TRBJ2-1; 7 bases map to TRBD1. The germline V gene has CDR1 MNHEY and CDR2 SMNVEV (reference sequence). This CDR3 comprises 13 residues. The CDR3 region has the DNA TGTGCCAGCAGTCTACAACGACAGGGTAACCGACTCTTC. It codes for CASSLQRQGNRLF.

This rearrangement joins TRBV6-2 or TRBV6-3 to TRBJ2-1; maybe TRBD2 (6 bases). The ends were cut back, 0 bases at V and 7 bases at J, with 13 bases in the middle. CDR1 is MNHEY, CDR2 SVGEGT, per germline. The CDR3 has 15 residues. For the CDR3, the DNA is TGTGCCAGCAGTTACTCGCGGGGTGGTCTAAATGAGCAGTTCTTC. This gives the protein CASSYSRGGLNEQFF.

The CDR3 loop reads CASSPGQGATTDTQYF. CDR3 DNA sequence: TGTGCCAGCAGCCCGGGACAGGGGGCAACGACAGATACGCAGTATTTT. The gene calls are TRBV5-4 and TRBJ2-3; 12 bases are shared with TRBD1. Trimming removed 4 bases from V and 3 bases from J; junction bases left unmatched: 6. This CDR3 comprises 16 residues. Germline values: CDR1 SGHNT, CDR2 YYREEE (reference sequence). The entire variable domain, with the rest obtained from reference TRBV5-4 and TRBJ2-3, is as follows: ETGVTQSPTHLIKTRGQQVTLRCSSQSGHNTVSWYQQALGQGPQFIFQYYREEENGRGNFPPRFSGLQFPNYSSELNVNALELDDSALYLCASSPGQGATTDTQYFGPGTRLTVL.

This clone was seen a few times. V gene TRBV7-3 combines with J gene TRBJ2-1; the D gene is possibly TRBD1 (5 bases). Germline V gene sequence: CDR1 SGHTA, CDR2 FQGTGA. Trimming stripped 2 bases from V and 4 bases from J, with 12 bases between. The CDR3 has 15 residues. The CDR3: CASSLGQGNYNEQFF. The CDR3 bases are TGTGCCAGCAGCTTAGGGCAGGGAAATTACAATGAGCAGTTCTTC.

The genes are TRBV7-3 and TRBJ1-3; D gene unclear. The V and J ends lost 5 bases and 0 bases respectively, with 14 bases between them. The CDR3 spans 16 residues. The germline V gene has CDR1 SGHTA and CDR2 FQGTGA. Here the CDR3 reads CASSASLVVSGNTIYF. The CDR3 DNA reads TGTGCCAGCAGCGCGTCCTTGGTTGTCTCTGGAAACACCATATATTTT.

This rearrangement joins TRBV4-1 to TRBJ2-7, with 10 nucleotides matching TRBD2. The CDR3 is 17 amino acids. V was clipped by 3 bases and J by 5 bases; unmatched bases: 13. Germline CDR1 reads MGHRA; CDR2 reads YSYEKL. In DNA form, the CDR3 reads TGCGCCAGCAGCCAGCGTCCGGGACTAGCGCCTCCGGACGAGCAGTACTTC. Translated: CASSQRPGLAPPDEQYF.

The chain links TRBV29-1 to TRBJ1-1; the D is unclear. Trimming took off 1 base at V and 5 bases at J, with 8 bases between the two ends. The CDR3 runs 12 residues. Germline loops: CDR1 SQVTM, CDR2 ANQGSEA. The CDR3 loop is CSVEGRKTEAFF. In nucleotides, the CDR3 is TGCAGCGTTGAAGGGAGGAAAACTGAAGCTTTCTTT.

V usage is TRBV11-2 and J usage is TRBJ2-7, with TRBD2 matching 7 bases. The trim removed 5 bases at V and 6 bases at J, leaving 7 bases unmatched. The CDR3 extends over 13 amino acids. Germline CDR1 reads SGHAT; CDR2 reads FQNNGV. The CDR3 is CASSPGGGLEQYF. CDR3 sequence (DNA): TGTGCCAGCAGCCCTGGGGGGGGTCTCGAGCAGTACTTC.

The chain is built from TRBV5-1 and TRBJ2-2, with 10 bases that match TRBD1. V lost 2 bases, J lost 5 bases, and 9 bases stayed unmatched. The CDR3 sequence is 17 residues long. The germline V gene encodes CDR1 SGHRS and CDR2 YFSETQ. CDR3 protein: CASSLHAVGQGTGELFF. CDR3 nucleotide sequence: TGCGCCAGCAGCTTACACGCGGTGGGACAGGGGACCGGGGAGCTGTTTTTT.

The chain is built from TRBV28 and TRBJ1-4; 7 positions match TRBD1. CDR1 and CDR2 (germline): MDHEN, SYDVKM. The CDR3 extends over 18 amino acids. Trimming took 2 bases from V and 3 from J; bases not matched to a gene: 12. The DNA of the CDR3 is TGTGCCAGCAGTTTACCTACTACAGGGGTTCGGGCTAATGAAAAACTGTTTTTT. Its translation is CASSLPTTGVRANEKLFF.

CDR3 nucleotide sequence: TGTGCCAGCAGAGCGGGCCTCCTCTCCTACGAGCAGTACTTC. Amino acids: CASRAGLLSYEQYF. The chain employs TRBV6-5 and TRBJ2-7; tentative D call: TRBD2 (6 bases). The CDR3 is 14 residues long. Germline-derived CDR1 and CDR2 are MNHEY and SVGAGI. Trimming took 6 bases from V and 0 from J, leaving 12 bases between them.

This chain joins TRBV7-2 and TRBJ1-6; 7 bases agree with TRBD1. Trimming removed 2 bases from V and 8 bases from J; junction bases left unmatched: 3. The CDR3 length is 14 residues. Per the germline V gene, CDR1 is SGHTA and CDR2 is FQGNSA. The CDR3, as DNA: TGTGCCAGCAGCTTACAACAGGGGTATTCACCCCTCCACTTT. This sequence encodes CASSLQQGYSPLHF. The full variable domain, completed using reference TRBV7-2 and TRBJ1-6, is GAGVSQSPSNKVTEKGKDVELRCDPISGHTALYWYRQSLGQGLEFLIYFQGNSAPDKSGLPSDRFSAERTGGSVSTLTIQRTQQEDSAVYLCASSLQQGYSPLHFGNGTRLTVT.

The chain links TRBV4-1 to TRBJ1-4; D is possibly TRBD1 (6 bases). This CDR3 has 17 residues. Trimming took off 0 bases at V and 8 bases at J, with 19 bases between the two ends. CDR1 is MGHRA and CDR2 is YSYEKL in the germline V gene. For the CDR3, the DNA is TGCGCCAGCAGCCAAGAACGACCTCCAGGGGCTGGGGAAAAACTGTTTTTT. Translating it yields CASSQERPPGAGEKLFF.

This clone was seen once. The chain is built from TRBV29-1 and TRBJ2-4; the D gene is possibly TRBD2 (6 bases). The CDR3 totals 14 residues. Deletions cut 0 bases from V and 6 bases from J, with 12 bases between. Germline values: CDR1 SQVTM, CDR2 ANQGSEA. The CDR3 coding sequence is TGCAGCGTTGAAGATCCTGGGGGGAGAAACATTCAGTACTTC. Amino acid sequence: CSVEDPGGRNIQYF.

V gene TRBV7-9 combines with J gene TRBJ2-2; tentative D call: TRBD1 (5 bases). Deletions cut 5 bases from V and 3 bases from J, with 16 bases between. The CDR3 consists of 16 residues. Germline V gene sequence: CDR1 SEHNR, CDR2 FQNEAQ (reference sequence). CDR3 DNA sequence: TGTGCCAGCAGCCCCCGTCAGGGTCCTCACACCGGGGAGCTGTTTTTT. This sequence encodes CASSPRQGPHTGELFF.

The chain uses TRBV2 and TRBJ2-7; TRBD2 might be the D (5 bases). CDR3 length: 11 residues. V lost 4 bases and J 5 bases, leaving 6 bases between the germline ends. In germline, CDR1 is SNHLY, CDR2 FYNNEI. For the CDR3, the DNA is TGTGCCAGCAGTGGAGGGCACGAGCAGTACTTC. This gives the protein CASSGGHEQYF.

This clone has a single count. The chain combines TRBV13 with TRBJ2-5; 9 bases align to TRBD1. This CDR3 comprises 15 residues. V shed 5 bases, J shed 1 base, and the junction held 5 bases outside the gene matches. CDR1 PRHDT and CDR2 FYEKMQ come from the germline V gene (reference sequence). CDR3 nucleotide sequence: TGTGCCAGCAGCCGCCAGGGACAGGGCCAAGAGACCCAGTACTTC. Translated: CASSRQGQGQETQYF. The variable domain in full, with the rest retrieved from reference TRBV13 and TRBJ2-5, is AAGVIQSPRHLIKEKRETATLKCYPIPRHDTVYWYQQGPGQDPQFLISFYEKMQSDKGSIPDRFSAQQFSDYHSELNMSSLELGDSALYFCASSRQGQGQETQYFGPGTRLLVL.